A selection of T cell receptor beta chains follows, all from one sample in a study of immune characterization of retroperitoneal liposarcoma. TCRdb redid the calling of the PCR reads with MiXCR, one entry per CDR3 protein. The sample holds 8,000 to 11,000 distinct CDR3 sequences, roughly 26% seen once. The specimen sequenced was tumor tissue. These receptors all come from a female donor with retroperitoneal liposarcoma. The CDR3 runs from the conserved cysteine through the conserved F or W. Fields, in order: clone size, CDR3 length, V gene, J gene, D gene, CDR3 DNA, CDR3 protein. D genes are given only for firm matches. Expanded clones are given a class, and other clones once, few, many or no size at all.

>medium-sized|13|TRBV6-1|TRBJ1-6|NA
TGTGCCAGCAGTGACAGTTATAATTCACCCCTCCACTTT
CASSDSYNSPLHF
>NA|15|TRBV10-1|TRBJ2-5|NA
TGCGCCAGCAGGACATTCTGGACAGCCCGGGGAGAGCAGTACTTC
CASRTFWTARGEQYF
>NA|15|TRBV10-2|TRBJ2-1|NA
TGCGCCAGCAGTGGTCTTGACAGCTCCTACAATGAGCAGTTCTTC
CASSGLDSSYNEQFF
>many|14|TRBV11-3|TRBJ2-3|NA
TGTGCCAGCAGCCCATCACGGAGCACAGATACGCAGTATTTT
CASSPSRSTDTQYF
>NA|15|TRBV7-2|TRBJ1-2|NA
TGTGCCAGCAGCCGACGACAGCCCTCGGGCTATGGCTACACCTTC
CASSRRQPSGYGYTF
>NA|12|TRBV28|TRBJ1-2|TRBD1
TGTGCCAGCAGTCAAGGGGACAGCGGCTACACCTTC
CASSQGDSGYTF
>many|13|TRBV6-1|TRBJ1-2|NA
TGTGCCAGCAGTACGGACAGCACCTATGGCTACACCTTC
CASSTDSTYGYTF
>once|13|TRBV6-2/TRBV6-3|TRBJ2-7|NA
TGTGCCAGCAGCCGGGACCGCTTATACGAGCAGTACTTC
CASSRDRLYEQYF
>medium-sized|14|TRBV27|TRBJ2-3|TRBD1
TGTGCCAGCAGCGATGGGACAGTCGGGGATACGCAGTATTTT
CASSDGTVGDTQYF
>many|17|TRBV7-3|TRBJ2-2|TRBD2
TGTGCCAGCAGCTCCGGAGGGAGCGGGAGTTTGTCGGGGAAGCTGTTTTTT
CASSSGGSGSLSGKLFF
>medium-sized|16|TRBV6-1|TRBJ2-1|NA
TGTGCCAGCAGTTCCCGTAGGGGGGAGGACTCCTACGAGCAGTTCTTC
CASSSRRGEDSYEQFF
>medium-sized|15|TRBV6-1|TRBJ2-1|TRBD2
TGTGCCAGCAGTGAAACTAGCGGGGGTTACAATGAGCAGTTCTTC
CASSETSGGYNEQFF
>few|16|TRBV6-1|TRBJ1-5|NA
TGTGCCAGCAGTGAGTTAGGACAGTATAGCAATCAGCCCCAGCATTTT
CASSELGQYSNQPQHF
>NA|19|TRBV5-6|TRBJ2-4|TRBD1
TGTGCCAGCAGCTTACGCGGGACAGGGCCCTCTAACTCCTACAATGAGCAGTACTTC
CASSLRGTGPSNSYNEQYF
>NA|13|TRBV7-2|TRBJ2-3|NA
TGTGCCAGCAGCTTAGGGACTGGAGATACGCAGTATTTT
CASSLGTGDTQYF
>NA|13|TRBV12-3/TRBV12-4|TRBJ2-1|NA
TGTGCCAGCAGTCGTGCAAGGGGGGGGACCCAGTTCTTC
CASSRARGGTQFF
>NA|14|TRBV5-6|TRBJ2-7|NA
TGTGCCAGCAGCTTGTCCGTGGGGGCCTACGAGCAGTACTTC
CASSLSVGAYEQYF
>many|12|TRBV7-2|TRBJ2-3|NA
TGTGCCAGCAGCTTAGCCGCAGATACGCAGTATTTT
CASSLAADTQYF
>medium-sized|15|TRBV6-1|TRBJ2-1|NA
TGTGCCAGCAGTGAAGCGCCAGGTCCCCCCAAAGAGCAGTTCTTC
CASSEAPGPPKEQFF
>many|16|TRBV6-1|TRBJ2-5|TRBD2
TGTGCCAGCAGTCCGAGCCGGAGCGGGAGGTCCAATGAGCAGTACTTC
CASSPSRSGRSNEQYF
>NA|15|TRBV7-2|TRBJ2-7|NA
TGTGCCAGAAGCTTTTTCGGATCCGGGTACAATGAGCAGTACTTC
CARSFFGSGYNEQYF
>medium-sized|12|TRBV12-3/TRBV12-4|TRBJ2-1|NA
TGTGCCAGCAGTTTAGACGGGTACGAGCAGTTCTTC
CASSLDGYEQFF
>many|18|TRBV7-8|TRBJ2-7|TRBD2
TGTGCCAGCAGCTTAGGGGGTGGAAGCGGGGTGAACACCTACGAGCAGTACTTC
CASSLGGGSGVNTYEQYF
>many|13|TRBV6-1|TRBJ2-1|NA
TGTGCCAGCAGTCCCCGGGGGTGGGATGAGCAGTTCTTC
CASSPRGWDEQFF
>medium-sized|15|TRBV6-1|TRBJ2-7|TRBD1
TGTGCCAGCAGTCAAACCGGGACAGGGACCTACGAGCAGTACTTC
CASSQTGTGTYEQYF
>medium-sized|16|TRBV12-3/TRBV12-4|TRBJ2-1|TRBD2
TGTGCCAGCAGTGCCGGGACTAGCGGGGGCCTTAGGGAGCAGTTCTTC
CASSAGTSGGLREQFF
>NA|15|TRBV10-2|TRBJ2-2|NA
TGCGCCAGCAGTCAACAGGGCCGGAACACCGGGGAGCTGTTTTTT
CASSQQGRNTGELFF
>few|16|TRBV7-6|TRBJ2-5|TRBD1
TGTGCCAGCAGCTTCTCTATAGGGGGCGAGAACGATGAGCAGTACTTC
CASSFSIGGENDEQYF
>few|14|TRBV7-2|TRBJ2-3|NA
TGTGCCAGCAGCCCCGGGCCTGCCCGGGATACGCAGTATTTT
CASSPGPARDTQYF
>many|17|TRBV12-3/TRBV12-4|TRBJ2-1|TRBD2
TGTGCCAGCAGTTTGGGCCTATATAGCGGGGGGGCCAATGAGCAGTTCTTC
CASSLGLYSGGANEQFF
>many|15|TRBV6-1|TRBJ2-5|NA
TGTGCCAGCAGCTCCCCGGGGGGCAGCTACAATGAGCAGTACTTC
CASSSPGGSYNEQYF
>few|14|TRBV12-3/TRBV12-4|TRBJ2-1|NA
TGTGCCAGCAGTTTAGCGGGGGGCTACAATGAGCAGTTCTTC
CASSLAGGYNEQFF